The next 32 T cell receptor beta chains were all read from a single sample in a study of T-cell reconstitution after alpha-beta-depleted transplantation in children. Unique molecular identifiers featured in how the TCRbeta library was prepared. TCRdb called the PCR reads again in MiXCR, with one record for every CDR3 protein. The sample lists approximately 350,000 distinct CDR3 sequences; about an eighth were seen once. Material: PBMCs, obtained from the stem cell graft. These receptors were collected from a human donor who donated a stem cell graft to a child with Fanconi anemia.

In this sample, this clonotype turned up a few times. CDR3 in DNA: TGTGCCAGCAGATCGACAGGCTCCTACGAGCAGTACGTC. This sequence encodes CASRSTGSYEQYV. This chain connects TRBV6-1 to TRBJ2-7, with D tentatively TRBD1 (6 bases). From germline, CDR1 is MNHNS and CDR2 SASEGT. Trimming pared 6 bases from V and 0 bases from J, leaving 9 bases between. This CDR3 contains 13 residues.

The chain links TRBV9 to TRBJ1-1, with 7 bases matching TRBD1. J gave up 0 bases and V 3 bases, and 5 bases lay outside the gene matches. The V gene's germline CDR1 is SGDLS and CDR2 YYNGEE. The CDR3 is 15 residues long. The CDR3 DNA sequence: TGTGCCAGCAGCGCTGAGGGACAGATGAACACTGAAGCTTTCTTT. Translating gives CASSAEGQMNTEAFF. Full variable domain (outside the CDR3, taken from reference TRBV9 and TRBJ1-1): DSGVTQTPKHLITATGQRVTLRCSPRSGDLSVYWYQQSLDQGLQFLIQYYNGEERAKGNILERFSAQQFPDLHSELNLSSLELGDSALYFCASSAEGQMNTEAFFGQGTRLTVV.

There are a few counts of this clonotype. V and J are TRBV7-8 and TRBJ1-3; TRBD1 is a possible D gene (5 bases). Germline V gene sequence: CDR1 SGHVS, CDR2 FQNEAQ. This CDR3 is 18 amino acids long. V was trimmed by 1 base and J by 1 base, leaving 17 bases between them. CDR3 nucleotide sequence: TGTGCCAGCAGCTTAGGCAGGGTGGTAGGATCATCTGGAAACACCATATATTTT. Protein product: CASSLGRVVGSSGNTIYF.

This chain uses TRBV12-3 or TRBV12-4 with TRBJ2-1; no clear D gene. Trimming took off 6 bases at V and 0 bases at J, with 9 bases between the two ends. The CDR3 spans 14 residues. Here the CDR3 DNA reads TGTGCCAGCAGGGTACAAGTCTCCTACAATGAGCAGTTCTTC. It yields the protein CASRVQVSYNEQFF.

The V and J genes are TRBV18 and TRBJ1-2, with 9 bases lining up with TRBD1. Germline loops: CDR1 KGHSH, CDR2 LQKENI. This CDR3 contains 17 residues. With V trimmed by 3 bases and J by 4 bases, 12 bases remained unmatched. The CDR3 protein is CASSPTGTGFQIYGYTF. Here the CDR3 DNA reads TGTGCCAGCTCACCTACCGGGACAGGGTTTCAAATCTATGGCTACACCTTC.

V gene TRBV20-1 combines with J gene TRBJ2-1; possible D gene TRBD2, 5 bases. Deletions cut 4 bases from V and 12 bases from J, with 13 bases between. Germline values: CDR1 DFQATT, CDR2 SNEGSKA (reference sequence). The CDR3 totals 11 residues. The CDR3 DNA reads TGCAGTGCTATGTTGGGAGCTAGGCAGTTCTTC. It yields the protein CSAMLGARQFF.

CDR3 coding DNA: TGTGCCAGCAGTGCTACGGGACACCGCTACGAGCAGTACTTC. Translating it yields CASSATGHRYEQYF. The chain has TRBV25-1 and TRBJ2-7, with TRBD1 as a possible D gene (6 bases). CDR1 is MGHDK, CDR2 SYGVNS, per germline. V shed 4 bases and J shed 3 bases, with 13 bases lying between them. The CDR3 spans 14 residues.

This clonotype was picked up many times. The chain couples TRBV18 to TRBJ2-7, with D hard to call. The CDR3 has 15 amino acids. Trimming removed 1 base from V and 3 bases from J, with 13 bases in between. Germline V gene lookup returns CDR1 KGHSH and CDR2 LQKENI. The CDR3 region is CASSPLQVKLYEQYF. The DNA of the CDR3 is TGTGCCAGCTCACCACTCCAGGTGAAGCTCTACGAGCAGTACTTC.

This clonotype was observed at least ten times. The rearrangement links TRBV10-3 to TRBJ2-7, with TRBD1 matching 9 bases. CDR1 is ENHRY, CDR2 SYGVKD, per germline. The V segment lost 0 bases and the J segment 5 bases; nucleotides outside the gene matches: 5. This CDR3 is built from 15 residues. CDR3 sequence (DNA): TGTGCCATCAGTGAGTCGGGACAGGGTTGGGACGAGCAGTACTTC. Translation gives CAISESGQGWDEQYF.

This clonotype has just a few counts. The V gene is TRBV19, the J gene TRBJ1-1; the D gene is possibly TRBD1 (6 bases). Germline loops: CDR1 LNHDA, CDR2 SQIVND (reference sequence). The V gene lost 5 bases and the J gene lost 0 bases, with 10 bases spanning the gap. The length of the CDR3 is 14 residues. The CDR3 DNA sequence: TGTGCCAGTAGTTTCGAGGGGGTGAACACTGAAGCTTTCTTT. As protein: CASSFEGVNTEAFF.

In its sample, this clonotype was seen a few times. The rearrangement links TRBV7-2 to TRBJ1-6; D call uncertain. Trimming pared 4 bases from V and 5 bases from J, leaving 15 bases between. The CDR3 is 16 residues long. Germline V lookup: CDR1 SGHTA, CDR2 FQGNSA. DNA for the CDR3: TGTGCCAGCAGCTCACCGGCCACTCCTGATAATTCACCCCTCCACTTT. It yields the protein CASSSPATPDNSPLHF.

This clonotype has only a few counts. The gene calls are TRBV7-9 and TRBJ2-5; D not certain. The germline V gene has CDR1 SEHNR and CDR2 FQNEAQ (reference sequence). V was clipped by 1 base and J by 9 bases, with 9 bases between them. This CDR3 contains 12 residues. CDR3: CASSLVGPPQYF. In nucleotides, the CDR3 is TGTGCCAGCAGCTTAGTTGGACCACCCCAGTACTTC.

This rearrangement joins TRBV4-1 to TRBJ2-2, with D perhaps TRBD2 (5 bases). From germline, CDR1 is MGHRA and CDR2 YSYEKL. The V end lost 0 bases, the J end lost 2 bases, and 13 bases lay between the germline ends. The CDR3 contains 17 residues. CDR3 region: CASSQEMPGSNTGELFF. The CDR3 DNA reads as TGCGCCAGCAGCCAAGAGATGCCGGGGTCTAACACCGGGGAGCTGTTTTTT.

This clonotype was found many times. This chain links TRBV9 with TRBJ1-1; the D is unclear. This CDR3 region has 12 residues. Germline CDR1 SGDLS, CDR2 YYNGEE. V dropped 0 bases and J dropped 7 bases, with 7 bases sitting between them. The CDR3 nucleotides read TGTGCCAGCAGCGTAGAGGGATTTGAAGCTTTCTTT. As protein: CASSVEGFEAFF.

As DNA, the CDR3 is TGTGCCAGCAGCTTGGGCCAGGCAGCCTACAATGAGCAGTTCTTC. Its translation is CASSLGQAAYNEQFF. This chain links TRBV5-5 with TRBJ2-1; D gene uncertain. The CDR3 is 15 amino acids. Trimming cost V 0 bases and J 2 bases, with 9 bases left between them. The germline V gene encodes CDR1 SGHKS and CDR2 YYEKEE (reference sequence).

This clonotype was picked up many times. This rearrangement joins TRBV7-3 to TRBJ1-6; D unclear. V was cut by 3 bases and J by 4 bases, with 10 bases left in between. CDR1 is SGHTA and CDR2 is FQGTGA in the germline V gene. The CDR3 is made up of 15 amino acids. This CDR3 reads CASSLTRGYNSPLHF. CDR3 coding DNA: TGTGCCAGCAGCTTGACACGGGGTTATAATTCACCCCTCCACTTT.

J is TRBJ1-1 and V is TRBV5-1; a possible D gene is TRBD1 (5 bases). The V gene's germline CDR1 is SGHRS and CDR2 YFSETQ. This CDR3 has 13 amino acids. Between the trimmed V and J ends, which lost 8 bases and 4 bases, there was a span of 15 bases. CDR3 protein: CARTPLGGTEAFF. CDR3 bases: TGCGCCAGGACTCCCCTTGGGGGCACTGAAGCTTTCTTT.

The gene calls are TRBV6-2 or TRBV6-3 and TRBJ1-1; D is possibly TRBD1 (6 bases). The V and J ends lost 0 bases and 8 bases respectively, with 10 bases between them. Germline CDR1 is MNHEY and CDR2 is SVGEGT. The CDR3 covers 13 residues. This CDR3 reads CASSYSSQGEAFF. The CDR3 DNA follows: TGTGCCAGCAGTTACTCCTCACAGGGAGAAGCTTTCTTT.

This clonotype came up a few times. This chain connects TRBV20-1 to TRBJ2-4, with D unresolved. Trimming took 7 bases from V and 6 from J, leaving 10 bases between them. The CDR3 extends over 11 amino acids. The germline gives CDR1 DFQATT, CDR2 SNEGSKA (reference sequence). The DNA of the CDR3 is TGCAGTGGGACCGAACTAAACATTCAGTACTTC. Its translation: CSGTELNIQYF.

Worth noting for this clonotype: One end of the junction fails to match germline, which may point to a read error. This sequence joins TRBV20-1 and TRBJ2-5; TRBD2 aligns across 11 bases. Germline loops: CDR1 DFQATT, CDR2 SNEGSKA (reference sequence). The CDR3 is made up of 16 amino acids. The CDR3 loop reads CCARKTSGDPGETQYF. CDR3 in DNA: TGCTGTGCTAGAAAGACTAGCGGGGACCCGGGGGAGACCCAGTACTTC.

This clonotype showed up many times. This chain joins TRBV5-1 and TRBJ2-5, with 7 bases matching TRBD1. There are 13 residues in the CDR3. Looked up from germline, CDR1 is SGHRS and CDR2 is YFSETQ. Trimming at V came to 6 bases and at J to 4 bases, leaving 6 bases not matched to a gene. The CDR3 nucleotides are TGCGCCAGCACCCTAGACAGGGCAGAGACCCAGTACTTC. It codes for CASTLDRAETQYF.

This chain joins TRBV12-3 or TRBV12-4 and TRBJ1-3; 8 bases line up with TRBD1. Germline trimming cut 6 bases from V and 8 bases from J; bases unmatched to any gene: 6. This CDR3 spans 13 amino acids. The CDR3 DNA reads TGTGCCAGCAGGGACGACAGGGGATACACCATATATTTT. Translated, it gives CASRDDRGYTIYF.

This clonotype came up a few times. The chain uses TRBV6-2 or TRBV6-3 and TRBJ2-1; the D call may be TRBD1 or TRBD2 (7 bases each). Germline V CDR1 and CDR2: MNHEY, SVGEGT. Trimming took off 6 bases at V and 5 bases at J, with 20 bases between the two ends. This CDR3 region has 16 residues. Here the CDR3 reads CASSPFRGGLHNEQFF. Here the CDR3 DNA reads TGTGCCAGCAGCCCCTTCAGGGGGGGGCTTCACAATGAGCAGTTCTTC.

The chain links TRBV5-1 to TRBJ2-3, with a possible D match to TRBD2 (5 bases). CDR3 size: 12 residues. CDR1 and CDR2 from the germline V gene are SGHRS and YFSETQ. Between the trimmed V and J ends, which lost 4 bases and 4 bases, there was a span of 7 bases. The CDR3 protein is CASSGEPDTQYF. Here the CDR3 DNA reads TGCGCCAGCAGCGGGGAGCCAGATACGCAGTATTTT.

This clonotype was detected a few times. The DNA of the CDR3 is TGTGCCAGCAGTTACTCCGGACAGACGGGAAGCAATCAGCCCCAGCATTTT. Its translation: CASSYSGQTGSNQPQHF. This chain uses TRBV6-5 with TRBJ1-5; D is perhaps TRBD1 (6 bases). With 0 bases removed from V and 1 base from J, the gap between germline ends came to 13 bases. The CDR3 is 17 amino acids. Germline V lookup: CDR1 MNHEY, CDR2 SVGAGI.

This clonotype was observed a few times. The chain joins TRBV18 to TRBJ2-2; possibly TRBD1 or TRBD2 for D (5 bases each). Trimming took 3 bases from V and 10 from J, leaving 18 bases between them. The CDR3 consists of 15 residues. In germline, CDR1 is KGHSH, CDR2 LQKENI. The CDR3 bases are TGTGCCAGCTCACCCGAGCCGGGACCCCCCGAGGAGCTGTTTTTT. Translated, it gives CASSPEPGPPEELFF. The variable domain in full, completed from reference TRBV18 and TRBJ2-2, reads NAGVMQNPRHLVRRRGQEARLRCSPMKGHSHVYWYRQLPEEGLKFMVYLQKENIIDESGMPKERFSAEFPKEGPSILRIQQVVRGDSAAYFCASSPEPGPPEELFFGEGSRLTVL.

This clonotype was observed a handful of times. The chain links TRBV5-1 to TRBJ2-3, with no clear D. The CDR3 consists of 14 residues. Germline-derived CDR1 and CDR2 are SGHRS and YFSETQ. Deletions cut 5 bases from V and 3 bases from J, with 13 bases between. The DNA of the CDR3 is TGCGCCAGCAGTTGGCAGGACGCGACAGATACGCAGTATTTT. The encoded protein is CASSWQDATDTQYF.

This clonotype was seen repeatedly, ten times or more. The chain carries TRBV20-1 and TRBJ2-2, with unresolved D. Germline-derived CDR1 and CDR2 are DFQATT and SNEGSKA (reference sequence). V was pared by 6 bases and J by 4 bases, with 12 bases between. The CDR3 has 13 amino acids. The CDR3 DNA sequence: TGCAGTGCCGCGGCGACGTCCACCGGGGAGCTGTTTTTT. The encoded protein is CSAAATSTGELFF.

This clonotype showed up just a few times. The rearrangement uses TRBV15 and TRBJ2-1; either TRBD1 or TRBD2 may supply D (5 bases each). Trimming removed 3 bases at V and 7 bases at J, with 13 bases between. This CDR3 region has 14 residues. Germline-derived CDR1 and CDR2 are LNHNV and YYDKDF (reference sequence). CDR3 in DNA: TGTGCCACCAGCAGCGGGACCCTCAGGAATGAGCAGTTCTTC. It is translated as CATSSGTLRNEQFF.

This chain joins TRBV18 and TRBJ1-4; D uncertain. V lost 1 base, J lost 4 bases, and 4 bases lay in between. Germline values: CDR1 KGHSH, CDR2 LQKENI. The CDR3 runs 13 residues. For the CDR3, the DNA is TGTGCCAGCTCACCACGGATTAATGAAAAACTGTTTTTT. Encoded protein: CASSPRINEKLFF.

This clonotype was seen more than once but under ten times. The rearrangement joins TRBV7-2 to TRBJ2-7; D is uncertain. V lost 1 base and J 4 bases, leaving 8 bases between the germline ends. This CDR3 has 13 amino acids. Per germline, CDR1 SGHTA and CDR2 FQGNSA. CDR3 loop: CASSLVYPYEQYF. The CDR3 nucleotides are TGTGCCAGCAGCTTAGTCTACCCATACGAGCAGTACTTC.

To note about this clonotype: A read error is likely, as this CDR3 ends without the conserved phenylalanine or tryptophan. This chain uses TRBV11-3 with TRBJ2-1; D is unclear. V was clipped by 3 bases and J by 1 base, with 10 bases between them. This CDR3 is 15 amino acids long. The germline V gene has CDR1 SGHNT and CDR2 YENEEA. The CDR3 nucleotides read TGTGCCAGCAGCTTGCGACATCAATCCTACAATGAGCAGTTCTCC. This translates into CASSLRHQSYNEQFS.